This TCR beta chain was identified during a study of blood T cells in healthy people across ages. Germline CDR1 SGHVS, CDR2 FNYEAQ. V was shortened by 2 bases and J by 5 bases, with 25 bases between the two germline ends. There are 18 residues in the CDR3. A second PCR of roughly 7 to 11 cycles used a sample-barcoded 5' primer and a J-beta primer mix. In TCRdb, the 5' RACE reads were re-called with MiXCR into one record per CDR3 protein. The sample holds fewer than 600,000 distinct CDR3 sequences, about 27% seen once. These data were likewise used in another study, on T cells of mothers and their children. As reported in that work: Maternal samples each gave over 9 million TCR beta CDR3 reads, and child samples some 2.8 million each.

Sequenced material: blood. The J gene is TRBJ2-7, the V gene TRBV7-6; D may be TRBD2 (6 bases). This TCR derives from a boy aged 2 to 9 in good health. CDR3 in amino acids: CASSLHRGQGPGTDEQYF. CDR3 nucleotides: TGTGCCAGCAGCTTACACCGTGGGCAGGGTCCTGGGACTGACGAGCAGTACTTC.